These 13 T cell receptor beta chains were sequenced from one sample in a study of tissue T cells after allogeneic stem cell transplantation. Repertoires were generated with immunoSEQ multiplex PCR, while TCRdb's copy carries only in-frame clones and drops some. The data show just over 9,000 clones, 56% seen once. The specimen comprised tissue from the jejunum, sampled at autopsy. The source is a female donor older than 55 with lung cancer.

This clone is large within its sample. The CDR3 DNA is TGTGCCAGCAGTGATGAGGGGTATGGCTACACCTTC. Its protein product is CASSDEGYGYTF. This rearrangement joins TRBV6-1 to TRBJ1-2, with D perhaps matching TRBD1 (5 bases). The V end lost 3 bases, the J end lost 5 bases, and 7 bases lay between the germline ends. Germline CDR1 is MNHNS and CDR2 is SASEGT. The CDR3 runs 12 residues.

The chain employs TRBV6-6 and TRBJ1-2; no clear D. Trimming removed 4 bases at V and 5 bases at J, with 11 bases between. The CDR3 has 13 residues. The germline V gene encodes CDR1 MNHNY and CDR2 SVGAGI (reference sequence). CDR3 sequence: CASSSTREYGYTF. Written as DNA, the CDR3 is TGTGCCAGCAGTTCCACAAGGGAGTATGGCTACACCTTC.

The rearrangement joins TRBV18 to TRBJ1-6, with 7 bases that match TRBD1. V gave up 4 bases and J gave up 7 bases; unmatched junction bases: 4. The CDR3 is made up of 14 amino acids. Per the germline V gene, CDR1 is KGHSH and CDR2 is LQKENI. The CDR3 is CASSQDRKNSPLHF. CDR3 coding DNA: TGTGCCAGCTCACAGGACAGGAAAAATTCACCCCTCCACTTT.

The chain has TRBV7-2 and TRBJ2-3, with TRBD2 matching 7 bases. V was pared by 2 bases and J by 4 bases, with 9 bases of the junction left unmatched. The CDR3 runs to 16 residues. Looked up from germline, CDR1 is SGHTA and CDR2 is FQGNSA. In DNA, the CDR3 is TGTGCCAGCAGCTTAACGGGGGGAGGAACGGCAGATACGCAGTATTTT. Amino acid sequence: CASSLTGGGTADTQYF.

The chain is built from TRBV10-2 and TRBJ1-2; 10 positions match TRBD1. CDR3 length: 13 residues. CDR1 WSHSY and CDR2 SAAADI come from the germline V gene. V trimming: 10 bases; J trimming: 3 bases; junction bases outside the gene matches: 5. As DNA, the CDR3 is TGCGCCATCTCCGGGACAGGGGACTATGGCTACACCTTC. This encodes CAISGTGDYGYTF.

This chain links TRBV7-2 with TRBJ2-5; 7 bases line up with TRBD2. This CDR3 has 15 residues. Germline lookup yields CDR1 SGHTA and CDR2 FQGNSA. J was trimmed by 5 bases and V by 1 base; bases with no gene match: 7. The CDR3, as DNA: TGTGCCAGCAGCTTAGATAGGCTAGCGGTGGAGACCCAGTACTTC. It encodes CASSLDRLAVETQYF.

The chain links TRBV6-5 to TRBJ1-1; D remains ambiguous. V dropped 0 bases and J dropped 7 bases, with 9 bases sitting between them. CDR3 length: 13 residues. The germline V gene encodes CDR1 MNHEY and CDR2 SVGAGI. CDR3 amino acids: CASSYSMRNEAFF. The CDR3 DNA reads as TGTGCCAGCAGTTACTCGATGAGGAATGAAGCTTTCTTT.

The chain combines TRBV19 with TRBJ1-4; TRBD1 matches 8 bases. This CDR3 comprises 14 residues. The germline gives CDR1 LNHDA, CDR2 SQIVND (reference sequence). V shed 5 bases, J shed 8 bases, and the junction held 7 bases outside the gene matches. CDR3 sequence reads: CASSSRQGREKLFF. The CDR3 region has the DNA TGTGCCAGTAGTTCCCGACAGGGGAGGGAAAAACTGTTTTTT.

The chain employs TRBV3-1 (or the pseudogene TRBV3-2) and TRBJ1-2, with D maybe TRBD1 (6 bases). In germline, CDR1 is LGHDT, CDR2 YNNKEL (reference sequence). V dropped 1 base and J dropped 6 bases, with 12 bases sitting between them. The CDR3 has 14 amino acids. In nucleotides, the CDR3 is TGTGCCAGCAGCCAAGTGGTTGGGGGGCATGGCTACACCTTC. Its translation: CASSQVVGGHGYTF.

The chain links TRBV12-3 or TRBV12-4 to TRBJ2-1; D might be TRBD1 (5 bases). V was clipped by 3 bases and J by 9 bases, with 12 bases between them. This CDR3 region has 13 residues. Written as DNA, the CDR3 is TGTGCCAGCAGTTTTAGGGGTATTGGTGAGCAGTTCTTC. It codes for CASSFRGIGEQFF.

The gene calls are TRBV7-9 and TRBJ2-3, with D tentatively TRBD2 (6 bases). The CDR3 runs 17 residues. Trimming removed 6 bases at V and 4 bases at J, with 23 bases between. CDR1 is SEHNR and CDR2 is FQNEAQ in the germline V gene (reference sequence). The CDR3 here is CASREPPGLKQADTQYF. CDR3 in DNA: TGTGCCAGCAGAGAACCCCCGGGACTCAAACAGGCAGATACGCAGTATTTT.

The chain employs TRBV19 and TRBJ2-3; D may correspond to TRBD1 or TRBD2 (5 bases each). The CDR3 contains 13 residues. Trimming took 6 bases from V and 1 from J, leaving 8 bases between them. Germline-derived CDR1 and CDR2 are LNHDA and SQIVND (reference sequence). The CDR3: CASRRDGTDTQYF. CDR3 sequence (DNA): TGTGCCAGTAGAAGGGACGGCACAGATACGCAGTATTTT.

Worth noting for this clone: Other DNA sequences in this sample translate to the same CDR3. The chain links TRBV24-1 to TRBJ1-2; D is undetermined. V lost 4 bases, J lost 2 bases, and 4 bases lay in between. CDR1 is KGHDR, CDR2 SFDVKD, per germline. This CDR3 has 12 residues. For the CDR3, the DNA is TGTGCCACCAGTGACAGCAACTATGGCTACACCTTC. The encoded protein is CATSDSNYGYTF.